The 26 T cell receptor beta chains reported below all come from one sample, sequenced in a study of shared T cell receptors in the human thymus. TCRdb keeps only in-frame clones here, not all; method: immunoSEQ multiplex PCR. The data show about 730,000 clones, 70% to 90% seen once. This same sample was also taken into another study, of human thymus T cells.

Sequencing used thymocytes. Source of these receptors: a girl in the first two years of life with a congenital heart defect.

This chain uses TRBV4-3 with TRBJ2-7, with a possible D match to TRBD1 (5 bases). The CDR3 is 16 amino acids. V lost 1 base and J 3 bases, leaving 16 bases between the germline ends. From germline, CDR1 is LGHNA and CDR2 YSLEER. The CDR3 region has the DNA TGCGCCAGCAGCCAAGCCGGGCCACAGGATAGCTACGAGCAGTACTTC. Translated, it gives CASSQAGPQDSYEQYF.

V is TRBV28 and J is TRBJ1-3; 7 bases map to TRBD1. Germline values: CDR1 MDHEN, CDR2 SYDVKM. Trimming at V came to 4 bases and at J to 5 bases, leaving 5 bases not matched to a gene. The CDR3 consists of 14 residues. CDR3 DNA sequence: TGTGCCAGCAGTTACGAGGACAGGCGAAACACCATATATTTT. Its protein is CASSYEDRRNTIYF.

The chain has TRBV19 and TRBJ2-1, with TRBD2 matching 13 bases. The V gene's germline CDR1 is LNHDA and CDR2 SQIVND (reference sequence). Trimming removed 4 bases from V and 8 bases from J; junction bases left unmatched: 26. This CDR3 region has 22 residues. In DNA, the CDR3 is TGTGCCAGTAGTAAAGGACTAGCGGGGGAGGGTCAACAAATAACTGGATGGGATGAGCAGTTCTTC. Its protein is CASSKGLAGEGQQITGWDEQFF.

About this clone itself: The same CDR3 can be traced to other DNA sequences in this sample. This chain joins TRBV25-1 and TRBJ1-1; D is possibly TRBD1 (6 bases). This CDR3 has 13 amino acids. V lost 3 bases, J lost 2 bases, and 7 bases lay in between. CDR1 is MGHDK and CDR2 is SYGVNS in the germline V gene. CDR3 sequence reads: CASSDRGNTEAFF. The CDR3 DNA sequence: TGTGCCAGCAGTGACAGGGGAAACACTGAAGCTTTCTTT.

This chain joins TRBV19 and TRBJ1-2; D unresolved. Trimming took 6 bases from V and 8 from J, leaving 13 bases between them. The CDR3 extends over 12 amino acids. Looked up from germline, CDR1 is LNHDA and CDR2 is SQIVND (reference sequence). The CDR3 nucleotides are TGTGCCAGTAGGAGCCCAAGAGGCGGCTACACCTTC. Amino acids: CASRSPRGGYTF. The full variable domain, completed using reference TRBV19 and TRBJ1-2, is DGGITQSPKYLFRKEGQNVTLSCEQNLNHDAMYWYRQDPGQGLRLIYYSQIVNDFQKGDIAEGYSVSREKKESFPLTVTSAQKNPTAFYLCASRSPRGGYTFGSGTRLTVV.

The chain joins TRBV7-9 to TRBJ1-6, with D possibly being TRBD1 (5 bases). Germline V lookup: CDR1 SEHNR, CDR2 FQNEAQ (reference sequence). The CDR3 consists of 15 residues. Trimming left V 1 base short and J 7 bases short, with 11 bases between. The CDR3 nucleotides are TGTGCCAGCAGCTTAGGTGCAGGGCACAATTCACCCCTCCACTTT. Its translation is CASSLGAGHNSPLHF.

The chain couples TRBV5-1 to TRBJ1-1; tentative D call: TRBD1 (6 bases). V lost 1 base, J lost 3 bases, and 10 bases lay in between. Germline loops: CDR1 SGHRS, CDR2 YFSETQ. The CDR3 contains 14 residues. CDR3 region: CASSLLQGDTEAFF. DNA for the CDR3: TGCGCCAGCAGCTTGCTACAGGGCGACACTGAAGCTTTCTTT.

V is TRBV7-4 and J is TRBJ1-1; possible D gene TRBD1, 6 bases. The CDR3 runs to 20 residues. Deletions cut 1 base from V and 8 bases from J, with 32 bases between. Germline CDR1 is SGHVT and CDR2 is SQSDAQ. CDR3 protein: CASSLGSFTARTTGDREAFF. The CDR3 DNA sequence: TGTGCCAGCAGCTTAGGTTCTTTTACGGCACGGACGACAGGCGATAGAGAAGCTTTCTTT.

The genes are TRBV7-2 and TRBJ2-1; 9 nucleotides match TRBD1. The length of the CDR3 is 15 residues. The V and J ends lost 7 bases and 6 bases, in that order; junction bases with no gene match: 10. Germline V lookup: CDR1 SGHTA, CDR2 FQGNSA. In DNA form, the CDR3 reads TGTGCCAGCATCAAACCGGCACAGGGGGCCAATGAGCAGTTCTTC. Its protein is CASIKPAQGANEQFF.

This sequence joins TRBV28 and TRBJ1-2; no firm D call. V lost 0 bases, J lost 4 bases, and 9 bases lay in between. CDR1 and CDR2 from the germline V gene are MDHEN and SYDVKM. This CDR3 contains 14 residues. This chain's CDR3 is CASSLCCRGYGYTF. In nucleotides, the CDR3 is TGTGCCAGCAGTTTATGTTGCCGAGGCTATGGCTACACCTTC.

The DNA of the CDR3 is TGTGCCAGCAGTGTCCCAGCAGGGTGGGATACGCAGTATTTT. Protein sequence: CASSVPAGWDTQYF. This chain links TRBV6-1 with TRBJ2-3, with D perhaps matching TRBD1 (5 bases). CDR3 length: 14 amino acids. Trimming took off 4 bases at V and 6 bases at J, with 14 bases between the two ends. Germline V gene lookup returns CDR1 MNHNS and CDR2 SASEGT.

The V and J genes are TRBV4-2 and TRBJ1-6, with no clear D. This CDR3 is built from 16 residues. Trimming took off 0 bases at V and 0 bases at J, with 6 bases between the two ends. Germline assignment: CDR1 LGHNA and CDR2 YNFKEQ. The CDR3 region has the DNA TGTGCCAGCAGCCAAGATGGGAGCTCCTATAATTCACCCCTCCACTTT. Translating gives CASSQDGSSYNSPLHF.

The rearrangement joins TRBV27 to TRBJ1-6; D uncertain. This CDR3 has 17 amino acids. Germline V gene sequence: CDR1 MNHEY, CDR2 SMNVEV (reference sequence). The germline V and J ends were trimmed by 5 bases and 9 bases, with 23 bases remaining between them. CDR3 nucleotides: TGTGCCAGCAGTGAAAAAGGACTGCCAATCCCTAGTTCACCCCTCCACTTT. As protein: CASSEKGLPIPSSPLHF.

The V call is TRBV5-6, the J call TRBJ2-5; 12 bases are a match to TRBD1. V shed 4 bases and J 5 bases; nucleotides not matched to a gene: 9. Germline V gene sequence: CDR1 SGHDT, CDR2 YYEEEE. CDR3 length equals 16 residues. CDR3 residues: CASSIPGTGGGETQYF. CDR3 bases: TGTGCCAGCAGCATACCCGGGACAGGGGGCGGCGAGACCCAGTACTTC.

The chain employs TRBV28 and TRBJ1-2; 7 nucleotides agree with TRBD1. Trimming took 6 bases from V and 5 from J; bases not matched to a gene: 12. Germline V gene sequence: CDR1 MDHEN, CDR2 SYDVKM. The CDR3 is 15 amino acids. The CDR3 protein is CASSKGQLRGYGYTF. CDR3 coding DNA: TGTGCCAGCAGCAAGGGACAGCTCCGGGGTTATGGCTACACCTTC.

The chain uses TRBV7-2 and TRBJ2-5; perhaps TRBD2 as D (5 bases). Germline-derived CDR1 and CDR2 are SGHTA and FQGNSA. V was pared by 1 base and J by 6 bases, with 15 bases between. The CDR3 sequence is 15 residues long. The CDR3 sequence is CASSLESISEKTQYF. The CDR3 bases are TGTGCCAGCAGCTTAGAGAGTATTAGCGAGAAGACCCAGTACTTC. Together with reference TRBV7-2 and TRBJ2-5, the CDR3 gives the full variable domain: GAGVSQSPSNKVTEKGKDVELRCDPISGHTALYWYRQSLGQGLEFLIYFQGNSAPDKSGLPSDRFSAERTGGSVSTLTIQRTQQEDSAVYLCASSLESISEKTQYFGPGTRLLVL.

This clone was counted a single time. This chain links TRBV2 with TRBJ1-2; D call uncertain. The CDR3 runs 14 residues. Trimming removed 3 bases from V and 4 bases from J, with 12 bases in between. Germline CDR1 is SNHLY and CDR2 is FYNNEI. The CDR3 here is CASSDEGVAYGYTF. The CDR3 bases are TGTGCCAGCAGTGATGAGGGAGTAGCCTATGGCTACACCTTC.

V gene TRBV6-1 combines with J gene TRBJ1-2, with D perhaps matching TRBD1 (5 bases). V shed 3 bases and J shed 6 bases, with 29 bases lying between them. CDR1 MNHNS and CDR2 SASEGT come from the germline V gene. This CDR3 has 19 amino acids. CDR3 in amino acids: CASSDQLVSGLWFGNGYTF. The CDR3 DNA follows: TGTGCCAGCAGTGATCAGTTGGTATCGGGACTTTGGTTCGGAAATGGCTACACCTTC.

J is TRBJ1-1 and V is TRBV4-2; TRBD1 is a possible D gene (6 bases). Germline values: CDR1 LGHNA, CDR2 YNFKEQ. The ends were cut back, 0 bases at V and 3 bases at J, with 23 bases in the middle. The CDR3 is 19 residues long. The CDR3 protein is CASSQDDVGGANLDTEAFF. The CDR3 DNA follows: TGTGCCAGCAGCCAAGACGACGTTGGGGGGGCCAATTTGGACACTGAAGCTTTCTTT.

The chain is built from TRBV7-9 and TRBJ2-3; tentatively, D is TRBD2 (6 bases). V gave up 5 bases and J gave up 4 bases, with 28 bases separating them. The germline gives CDR1 SEHNR, CDR2 FQNEAQ (reference sequence). The CDR3 is 19 residues long. This CDR3 reads CASSPGRVFSAGRPDTQYF. The CDR3 DNA reads TGTGCCAGCAGCCCTGGCAGGGTTTTTTCGGCGGGGCGACCAGATACGCAGTATTTT.

As regards this clone: The junction differs from germline at one of its ends, possibly a read error. This sequence joins TRBV7-9 and TRBJ2-4, with 10 bases lining up with TRBD2. Germline CDR1 and CDR2: SEHNR and FQNEAQ (reference sequence). The CDR3 covers 15 residues. This CDR3 reads CASSRERGGRGFRDF. DNA for the CDR3: TGTGCCAGCAGCAGGGAGCGGGGGGGCCGGGGGTTTCGGGACTTC.

V gene TRBV29-1 combines with J gene TRBJ2-1, with 8 bases lining up with TRBD1. The CDR3 has 12 amino acids. The germline gives CDR1 SQVTM, CDR2 ANQGSEA. Germline trimming cut 6 bases from V and 7 bases from J; bases unmatched to any gene: 5. The CDR3 loop reads CSVGQVWNEQFF. The CDR3 coding sequence is TGCAGCGTGGGACAGGTATGGAATGAGCAGTTCTTC.

The chain joins TRBV6-1 to TRBJ1-2; 7 bases line up with TRBD1. The CDR3 is made up of 13 amino acids. The junction had 9 bases not matched to a gene; V was cut back by 10 bases and J by 4 bases. CDR1 and CDR2 from the germline V gene are MNHNS and SASEGT. The CDR3 coding sequence is TGTGCCATCGGGACAGCCATTCTCTATGGCTACACCTTC. Amino acid sequence: CAIGTAILYGYTF.

J is TRBJ1-1 and V is TRBV6-1; 8 nucleotides align to TRBD1. Germline CDR1 and CDR2: MNHNS and SASEGT. The J segment lost 0 bases and the V segment lost 4 bases, leaving 10 bases of the junction unmatched. This CDR3 region has 17 residues. This CDR3 reads CASSVGQGPSMNTEAFF. The CDR3 nucleotides read TGTGCCAGCAGTGTTGGACAGGGCCCCTCCATGAACACTGAAGCTTTCTTT.

The chain couples TRBV6-1 to TRBJ2-1; D is uncertain. Germline assignment: CDR1 MNHNS and CDR2 SASEGT. The V gene lost 3 bases and the J gene lost 8 bases, with 11 bases spanning the gap. The CDR3 has 13 amino acids. CDR3 in amino acids: CASSESGFDEQFF. The DNA of the CDR3 is TGTGCCAGCAGTGAGTCCGGGTTCGATGAGCAGTTCTTC.

This sequence joins TRBV27 and TRBJ2-7, with 8 bases matching TRBD1. With 5 bases clipped from V and 2 bases from J, the junction kept 17 bases outside the gene matches. Looked up from germline, CDR1 is MNHEY and CDR2 is SMNVEV (reference sequence). The CDR3 has 18 residues. The CDR3 sequence: CASSETLYDRGYTYEQYF. The CDR3 DNA sequence: TGTGCCAGCAGTGAAACGTTATATGACAGGGGTTATACCTACGAGCAGTACTTC.